Below, one T cell receptor (beta chain) is given with its context. The data belong to a study of T cell changes during pregnancy in multiple sclerosis. This table comes from immunoSEQ multiplex PCR, and its TCRdb copy is limited to in-frame clones, with some not included. The sample holds about 100,000 clones; about 94% are singletons and the top ten take more than 0.75%. The CDR3 consists of 17 residues. The junction had 11 bases not matched to a gene; V was cut back by 3 bases and J by 4 bases. Germline CDR1 reads GTSNPN; CDR2 reads SVGIG (reference sequence). This specimen was peripheral blood, taken after pregnancy. This receptor was obtained from a female donor with multiple sclerosis, enrolled in a pregnancy study. V usage is TRBV30 and J usage is TRBJ2-2; 10 bases agree with TRBD2. DNA of the CDR3: TGTGCCTGGAGCCCCGCAGGAGGACTAGCGGTCACCGGGGAGCTGTTTTTT. It is translated as CAWSPAGGLAVTGELFF.